The clone carrying this T cell receptor beta chain has just a few counts. Its antigen is unknown. These data originate in a study of vaccination effects on CD4 cells after COVID-19. Whole-study context: From a couple of convalescent patients, samples were taken 16 days and one week before vaccination.

TCRdb's copy holds only in-frame clones and misses some; the assay was immunoSEQ multiplex PCR. The sample includes about 26,000 clones, 75% to 80% of them seen just once. Peptide-pool stimulation followed by sequencing identified expanded antigen-specific CD4+ clonotypes in the ViraFEST assay. The culture ran for approximately 10 days before CD4+ T cells were isolated. It was between March and December 2020 that the person had a SARS-CoV-2 infection confirmed by PCR. The authors exchanged half the medium for IL-2 medium on days 3 and 7. The germline gives CDR1 SNHLY, CDR2 FYNNEI. The V segment lost 5 bases and the J segment 3 bases; nucleotides outside the gene matches: 3. The CDR3 has 14 residues. Study-level findings and limits: In convalescent patients, vaccine-induced clones largely differed from infection-induced clones.

The specimen comprised CD4+ T cells from PBMCs cultured with HCoV-NL63 spike peptides, sampled before COVID-19 vaccination. This clonotype originated in a human donor who had a prior SARS-CoV-2 infection. The gene calls are TRBV2 and TRBJ1-2, with 10 bases fitting TRBD1. In nucleotides, the CDR3 is TGTGCCAGCAGTCCGGACAGGGGGGACTATGGCTACACCTTC. This translates into CASSPDRGDYGYTF.